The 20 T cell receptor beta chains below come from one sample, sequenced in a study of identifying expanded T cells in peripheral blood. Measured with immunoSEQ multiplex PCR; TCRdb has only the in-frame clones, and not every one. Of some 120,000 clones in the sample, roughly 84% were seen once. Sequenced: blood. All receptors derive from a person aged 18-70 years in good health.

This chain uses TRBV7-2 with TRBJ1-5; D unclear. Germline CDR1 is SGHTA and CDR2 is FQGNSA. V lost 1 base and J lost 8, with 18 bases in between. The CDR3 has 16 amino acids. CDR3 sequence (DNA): TGTGCCAGCAGCTTAGTGAGCGCAGTAACTGGGGAGCCCCAGCATTTT. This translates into CASSLVSAVTGEPQHF.

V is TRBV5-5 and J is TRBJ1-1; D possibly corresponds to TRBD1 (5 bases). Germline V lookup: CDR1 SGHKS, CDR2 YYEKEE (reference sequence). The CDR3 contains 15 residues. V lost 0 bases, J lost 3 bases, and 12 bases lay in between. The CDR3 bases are TGTGCCAGCAGCTTGGAGGGGCTGTGGGACACTGAAGCTTTCTTT. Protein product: CASSLEGLWDTEAFF.

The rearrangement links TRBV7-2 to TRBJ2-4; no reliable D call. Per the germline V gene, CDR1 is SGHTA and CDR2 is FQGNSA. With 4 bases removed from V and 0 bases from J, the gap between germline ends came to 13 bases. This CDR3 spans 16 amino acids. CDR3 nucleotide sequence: TGTGCCAGCAGCTCCGACGGAGCTTTAGCCAAAAACATTCAGTACTTC. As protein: CASSSDGALAKNIQYF.

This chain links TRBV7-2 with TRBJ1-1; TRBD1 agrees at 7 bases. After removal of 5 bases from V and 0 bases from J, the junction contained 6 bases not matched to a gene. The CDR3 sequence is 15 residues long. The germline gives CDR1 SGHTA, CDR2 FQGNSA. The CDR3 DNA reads TGTGCCAGCAGCCCGAGGGACAGTATGAACACTGAAGCTTTCTTT. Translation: CASSPRDSMNTEAFF.

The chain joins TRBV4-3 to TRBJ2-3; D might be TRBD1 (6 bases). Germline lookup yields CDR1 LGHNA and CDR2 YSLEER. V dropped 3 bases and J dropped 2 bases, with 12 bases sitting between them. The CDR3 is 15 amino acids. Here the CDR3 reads CASSHRGGTTDTQYF. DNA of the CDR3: TGCGCCAGCAGCCATCGAGGGGGTACCACAGATACGCAGTATTTT.

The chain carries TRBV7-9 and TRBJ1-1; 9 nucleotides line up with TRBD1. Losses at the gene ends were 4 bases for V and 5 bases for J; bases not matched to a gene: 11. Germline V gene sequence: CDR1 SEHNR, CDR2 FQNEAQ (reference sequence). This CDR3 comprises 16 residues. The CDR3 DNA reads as TGTGCCAGCAGCTCTTACGCCGGGACAGGGCAAACTGAAGCTTTCTTT. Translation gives CASSSYAGTGQTEAFF.

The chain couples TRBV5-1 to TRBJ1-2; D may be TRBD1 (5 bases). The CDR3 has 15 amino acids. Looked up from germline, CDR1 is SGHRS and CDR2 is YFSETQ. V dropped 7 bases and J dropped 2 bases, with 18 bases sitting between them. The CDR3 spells CASSSGRQLNYGYTF. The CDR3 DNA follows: TGCGCCAGCTCCAGCGGGAGACAGCTAAACTATGGCTACACCTTC.

Here the CDR3 reads CASSQGPPDRGPYEQYF. The CDR3 DNA is TGTGCCAGCAGCCAAGGTCCCCCTGACAGGGGGCCCTACGAGCAGTACTTC. The V call is TRBV4-2, the J call TRBJ2-7, with 10 positions matching TRBD1. CDR1 and CDR2 from the germline V gene are LGHNA and YNFKEQ. With 1 base clipped from V and 2 bases from J, the junction kept 8 bases outside the gene matches. The CDR3 has 17 residues.

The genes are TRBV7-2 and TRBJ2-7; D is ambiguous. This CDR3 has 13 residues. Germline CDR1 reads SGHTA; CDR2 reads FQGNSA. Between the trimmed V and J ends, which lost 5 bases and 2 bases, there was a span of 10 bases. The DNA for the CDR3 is TGTGCCAGCAGCCAAGTTTCGCCCTACGAGCAGTACTTC. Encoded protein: CASSQVSPYEQYF.

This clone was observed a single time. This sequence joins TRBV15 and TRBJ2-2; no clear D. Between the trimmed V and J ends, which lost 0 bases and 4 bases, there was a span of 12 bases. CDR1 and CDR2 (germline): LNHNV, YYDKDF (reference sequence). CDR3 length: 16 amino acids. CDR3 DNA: TGTGCCACCAGCAGAGATCGGTCGGCGACCACCGGGGAGCTGTTTTTT. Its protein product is CATSRDRSATTGELFF.

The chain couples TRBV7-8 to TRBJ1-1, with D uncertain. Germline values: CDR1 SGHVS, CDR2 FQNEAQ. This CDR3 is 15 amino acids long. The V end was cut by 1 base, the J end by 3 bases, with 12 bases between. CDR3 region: CASSLGWGSYTEAFF. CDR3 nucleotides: TGTGCCAGCAGCTTAGGGTGGGGAAGTTACACTGAAGCTTTCTTT.

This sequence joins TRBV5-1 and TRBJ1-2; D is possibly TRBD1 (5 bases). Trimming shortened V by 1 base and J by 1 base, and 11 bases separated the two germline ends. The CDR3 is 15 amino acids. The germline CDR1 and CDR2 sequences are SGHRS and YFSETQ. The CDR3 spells CASSLNEGDNYGYTF. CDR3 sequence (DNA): TGCGCCAGCAGCTTGAACGAAGGGGATAACTATGGCTACACCTTC.

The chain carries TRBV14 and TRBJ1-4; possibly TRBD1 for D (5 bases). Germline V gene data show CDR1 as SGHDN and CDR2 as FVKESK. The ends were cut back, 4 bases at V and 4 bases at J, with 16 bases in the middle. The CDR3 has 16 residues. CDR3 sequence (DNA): TGTGCCAGCAGCCCTAACGCGGGGCGGGTTAATGAAAAACTGTTTTTT. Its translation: CASSPNAGRVNEKLFF.

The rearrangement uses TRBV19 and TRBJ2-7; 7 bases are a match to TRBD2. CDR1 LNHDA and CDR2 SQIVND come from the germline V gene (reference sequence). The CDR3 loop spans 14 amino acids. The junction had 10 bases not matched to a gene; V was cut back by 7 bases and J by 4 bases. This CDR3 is CASKAGREPYEQYF. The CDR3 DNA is TGTGCCAGTAAGGCAGGGAGGGAGCCTTACGAGCAGTACTTC.

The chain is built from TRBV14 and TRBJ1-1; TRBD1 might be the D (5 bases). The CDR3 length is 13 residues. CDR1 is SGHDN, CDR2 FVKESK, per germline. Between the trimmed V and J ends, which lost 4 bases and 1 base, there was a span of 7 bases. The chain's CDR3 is CASSRQTNTEAFF. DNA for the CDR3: TGTGCCAGCAGCCGACAGACGAACACTGAAGCTTTCTTT.

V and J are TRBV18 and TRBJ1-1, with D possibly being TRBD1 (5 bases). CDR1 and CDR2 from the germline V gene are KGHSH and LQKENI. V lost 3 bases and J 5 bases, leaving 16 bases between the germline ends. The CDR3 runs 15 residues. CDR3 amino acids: CASSPGSGAQTEAFF. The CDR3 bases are TGTGCCAGCTCACCCGGGAGTGGGGCCCAAACTGAAGCTTTCTTT.

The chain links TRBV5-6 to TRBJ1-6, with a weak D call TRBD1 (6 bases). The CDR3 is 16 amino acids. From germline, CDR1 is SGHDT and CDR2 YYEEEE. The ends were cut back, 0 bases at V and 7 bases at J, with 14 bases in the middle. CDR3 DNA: TGTGCCAGCAGCTTGGTGGGTAGGGGGTTCAATTCACCCCTCCACTTT. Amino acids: CASSLVGRGFNSPLHF.

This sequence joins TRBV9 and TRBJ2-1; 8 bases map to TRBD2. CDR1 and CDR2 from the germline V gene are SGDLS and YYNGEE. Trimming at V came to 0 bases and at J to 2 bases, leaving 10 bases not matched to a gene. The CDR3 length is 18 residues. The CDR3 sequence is CASSVATGGASPYNEQFF. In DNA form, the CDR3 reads TGTGCCAGCAGCGTAGCTACGGGGGGGGCGAGCCCCTACAATGAGCAGTTCTTC.

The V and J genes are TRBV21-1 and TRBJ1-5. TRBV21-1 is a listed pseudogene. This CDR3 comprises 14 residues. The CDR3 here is CASRTLAENQPQHF. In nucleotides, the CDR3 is TGTGCCAGCAGGACCCTGGCAGAAAATCAGCCCCAGCATTTT.

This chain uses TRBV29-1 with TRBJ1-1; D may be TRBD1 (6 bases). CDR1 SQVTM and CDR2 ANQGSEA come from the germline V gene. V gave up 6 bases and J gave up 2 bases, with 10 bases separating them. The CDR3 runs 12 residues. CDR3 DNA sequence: TGCAGCGTGAACAGGGTAAACACTGAAGCTTTCTTT. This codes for CSVNRVNTEAFF. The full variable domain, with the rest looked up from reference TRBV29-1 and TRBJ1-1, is SAVISQKPSRDICQRGTSLTIQCQVDSQVTMMFWYRQQPGQSLTLIATANQGSEATYESGFVIDKFPISRPNLTFSTLTVSNMSPEDSSIYLCSVNRVNTEAFFGQGTRLTVV.